Shown below are 15 T cell receptor beta chains from a single sample sequenced in a study of Graves' ophthalmopathy and Graves' hyperthyroidism. RNA served as the template for amplifying TCR beta CDR3 regions. The library came from an HTBI-primed first-round RT-PCR and a second-round multiplex PCR. MiXCR, applied by TCRdb to the multiplex PCR reads, yields one record per CDR3 protein. The sample holds some 410,000 distinct CDR3 sequences, under 25% seen once. The material sequenced was peripheral blood. The receptors were sampled from a woman between 18 and 30 years old with stable Graves' hyperthyroidism.

In this sample, this clonotype turned up many times. The chain is built from TRBV12-3 or TRBV12-4 and TRBJ1-2; D ambiguous. V was clipped by 6 bases and J by 2 bases, with 7 bases between them. CDR3 size: 12 residues. CDR3 residues: CASSPSNYGYTF. DNA of the CDR3: TGTGCCAGCAGCCCGAGCAACTATGGCTACACCTTC.

Many counts were recorded for this clonotype. This chain connects TRBV6-2 or TRBV6-3 to TRBJ2-7; D ambiguous. Germline CDR1 and CDR2: MNHEY and SVGEGT. This CDR3 has 11 amino acids. The V end lost 6 bases, the J end lost 3 bases, and 6 bases lay between the germline ends. The CDR3 reads CASSTIYEQYF. The CDR3 DNA reads TGTGCCAGCAGCACAATCTACGAGCAGTACTTC.

This chain joins TRBV28 and TRBJ1-2; 11 nucleotides line up with TRBD1. Looked up from germline, CDR1 is MDHEN and CDR2 is SYDVKM. The length of the CDR3 is 15 residues. With V trimmed by 6 bases and J by 7 bases, 10 bases remained unmatched. CDR3 sequence: CASRTGTGGVRGYTF. CDR3 sequence (DNA): TGTGCCAGCAGAACCGGGACAGGGGGGGTCCGTGGCTACACCTTC.

There are many counts of this clonotype. The V call is TRBV6-1, the J call TRBJ2-7; 9 positions agree with TRBD1. V was pared by 6 bases and J by 4 bases, with 4 bases of the junction left unmatched. Germline CDR1 and CDR2: MNHNS and SASEGT. There are 13 residues in the CDR3. Written as DNA, the CDR3 is TGTGCCAGCAGCGACAGGGGGTTTTACGAGCAGTACTTC. Translated, it gives CASSDRGFYEQYF.

In its sample, this clonotype was seen many times. The V gene is TRBV6-1, the J gene TRBJ1-2, with D maybe TRBD1 (6 bases). Trimming left V 8 bases short and J 4 bases short, with 20 bases between. This CDR3 has 15 residues. From germline, CDR1 is MNHNS and CDR2 SASEGT. CDR3 region: CASRVEGGFGYGYTF. Here the CDR3 DNA reads TGTGCCAGCCGTGTGGAAGGGGGGTTTGGCTATGGCTACACCTTC.

At least ten counts were recorded for this clonotype. The rearrangement links TRBV12-3 or TRBV12-4 to TRBJ2-6; D uncertain. Trimming removed 1 base at V and 2 bases at J, with 3 bases between. The CDR3 runs 14 residues. CDR3 nucleotide sequence: TGTGCCAGCAGTTTAGGGGCTGGGGCCAACGTCCTGACTTTC. Amino acids: CASSLGAGANVLTF.

This clonotype was seen a few times. The V and J genes are TRBV19 and TRBJ1-2; no definite D call. Between the trimmed V and J ends, which lost 7 bases and 3 bases, there was a span of 6 bases. The CDR3 runs to 11 residues. Germline values: CDR1 LNHDA, CDR2 SQIVND (reference sequence). CDR3 sequence (DNA): TGTGCCAGTACGGGTGACTATGGCTACACCTTC. Amino acids: CASTGDYGYTF. Looking up the rest from reference TRBV19 and TRBJ1-2 gives the full variable domain: DGGITQSPKYLFRKEGQNVTLSCEQNLNHDAMYWYRQDPGQGLRLIYYSQIVNDFQKGDIAEGYSVSREKKESFPLTVTSAQKNPTAFYLCASTGDYGYTFGSGTRLTVV.

This clonotype was seen ten or more times. The chain carries TRBV27 and TRBJ1-5, with no clear D. This CDR3 spans 16 amino acids. V shed 3 bases and J shed 0 bases, with 12 bases lying between them. Germline lookup yields CDR1 MNHEY and CDR2 SMNVEV (reference sequence). CDR3 protein: CASSLQAFASNQPQHF. CDR3 nucleotide sequence: TGTGCCAGCAGTTTGCAAGCTTTCGCTAGCAATCAGCCCCAGCATTTT.

This clonotype was counted at least ten times. The chain uses TRBV28 and TRBJ2-7; D possibly corresponds to TRBD2 (5 bases). The CDR3 contains 15 residues. Trimming stripped 5 bases from V and 2 bases from J, with 16 bases between. Per the germline V gene, CDR1 is MDHEN and CDR2 is SYDVKM. CDR3 nucleotide sequence: TGTGCCAGCAGTAAGGTCCGGACGGGAACCTACGAGCAGTACTTC. The encoded protein is CASSKVRTGTYEQYF.

This clonotype was detected ten times or more. This chain links TRBV2 with TRBJ2-7; 11 bases map to TRBD2. J gave up 7 bases and V 8 bases, and 10 bases lay outside the gene matches. The CDR3 is 14 residues long. The germline CDR1 and CDR2 sequences are SNHLY and FYNNEI. CDR3 protein: CASETSGAIWEQYF. Here the CDR3 DNA reads TGTGCCAGCGAGACTAGCGGGGCGATCTGGGAGCAGTACTTC.

The sample holds many counts of this clonotype. This rearrangement joins TRBV6-5 to TRBJ1-2, with D hard to call. V dropped 0 bases and J dropped 7 bases, with 15 bases sitting between them. The CDR3 is made up of 15 amino acids. CDR1 is MNHEY and CDR2 is SVGAGI in the germline V gene. DNA of the CDR3: TGTGCCAGCAGTTACTCGATGTTAGTGTCTACTGGCTACACCTTC. Translating it yields CASSYSMLVSTGYTF.

In its sample, this clonotype was seen once. The chain joins TRBV2 to TRBJ2-7; no clear D. Germline V lookup: CDR1 SNHLY, CDR2 FYNNEI. V was pared by 7 bases and J by 2 bases, with 12 bases between. The CDR3 is made up of 13 amino acids. The CDR3 spells CASKDSITYEQYF. The CDR3 DNA sequence: TGTGCCAGCAAAGACTCGATCACCTACGAGCAGTACTTC.

The chain joins TRBV12-3 or TRBV12-4 to TRBJ1-6; D ambiguous. There are 13 residues in the CDR3. V dropped 3 bases and J dropped 13 bases, with 13 bases sitting between them. Here the CDR3 reads CASSFEVPLPLHF. For the CDR3, the DNA is TGTGCCAGCAGTTTTGAAGTTCCCCTTCCCCTCCACTTT.

This clonotype was counted at least ten times. This sequence joins TRBV24-1 and TRBJ2-5, with no clear D. This CDR3 spans 15 amino acids. Trimming took off 3 bases at V and 5 bases at J, with 15 bases between the two ends. Looked up from germline, CDR1 is KGHDR and CDR2 is SFDVKD. For the CDR3, the DNA is TGTGCCACCAGTGATCCGTCAAGGGCTGATGAGACCCAGTACTTC. This translates into CATSDPSRADETQYF.

At least ten counts were recorded for this clonotype. V is TRBV19 and J is TRBJ1-5; D uncertain. The V end lost 7 bases, the J end lost 5 bases, and 18 bases lay between the germline ends. There are 15 residues in the CDR3. Germline CDR1 is LNHDA and CDR2 is SQIVND (reference sequence). The CDR3 loop reads CASNKGITGYQPQHF. CDR3 nucleotide sequence: TGTGCCAGTAACAAGGGAATAACCGGTTATCAGCCCCAGCATTTT.